The present T cell receptor (beta chain) was sequenced within a study of cytomegalovirus exposure and HLA in healthy donors. The primer mix had 60 Vbeta and 13 Jbeta primers. The table came from immunoSEQ multiplex PCR; TCRdb's copy has only in-frame clones and leaves some out. The sample lists about 130,000 clones, less than 80% occurring once. Study results and caveats: Reportedly, fewer N-insertions than the 666-donor mean appeared in an Asian-associated ancestry cluster in a later analysis.

Germline V gene sequence: CDR1 SGHRS, CDR2 YFSETQ. The CDR3 is 15 amino acids. J lost 4 bases, V lost 6 bases, and 8 bases had no gene match. Worth noting for this clone: Its antigen remains unknown.

Sequencing was performed on PBMCs. The chain employs TRBV5-1 and TRBJ2-2, with 8 bases matching TRBD2. The TCR originated in a man in his forties or fifties in good health and CMV-seropositive. The CDR3 DNA sequence: TGCGCCAGCATCTCCCGGGCGGGGGGCACCGGGGAGCTGTTTTTT. This codes for CASISRAGGTGELFF. The full variable domain, with the rest looked up from reference TRBV5-1 and TRBJ2-2, is KAGVTQTPRYLIKTRGQQVTLSCSPISGHRSVSWYQQTPGQGLQFLFEYFSETQRNKGNFPGRFSGRQFSNSRSEMNVSTLELGDSALYLCASISRAGGTGELFFGEGSRLTVL.